The sequence of this T cell receptor (beta chain) was determined in a study of cytomegalovirus exposure and HLA in healthy donors. Study-wide results and caveats: Most of the CMV-associated TCR beta chains (in a later analysis) appeared to be HLA-restricted. HLA alleles were associated with fewer than 20,000 TCR beta sequences in a later analysis at 0.05 false discovery rate.

Concerning this clone: Its antigen is undetermined.

Primers included in the PCR were 60 Vbeta and 13 Jbeta primers. Data came from immunoSEQ multiplex PCR; TCRdb stores just in-frame clones and leaves some out. The sample shows 200,000 to 250,000 clones, 70% to 85% of them seen only once. Germline assignment: CDR1 GTSNPN and CDR2 SVGIG (reference sequence). This CDR3 is built from 13 residues. Trimming pared 4 bases from V and 0 bases from J, leaving 9 bases between. V and J are TRBV30 and TRBJ1-1, with D unclear. This clonotype was sampled from a male donor in good health and CMV-seronegative. The sequencing sample was made of PBMCs. DNA of the CDR3: TGTGCCTGGAAAAACAGACTGAACACTGAAGCTTTCTTT. Translating it yields CAWKNRLNTEAFF. Full variable domain (remainder filled in from reference TRBV30 and TRBJ1-1): SQTIHQWPATLVQPVGSPLSLECTVEGTSNPNLYWYRQAAGRGLQLLFYSVGIGQISSEVPQNLSASRPQDRQFILSSKKLLLSDSGFYLCAWKNRLNTEAFFGQGTRLTVV.